The sequence of this T cell receptor (beta chain) was determined in a study of T cell responses to AZD1222 COVID-19 vaccine. Study observations and caveats: Vaccine-associated CD4 TCRs spanned spike, dominant at 160-218 and 743-854.

TCRdb's table, derived via immunoSEQ multiplex PCR, lists solely in-frame clones and lacks some. Of 100,000 to 150,000 clones listed, roughly 87% were seen once; the top ten hold under 1.5%. Germline V gene lookup returns CDR1 SGDLS and CDR2 YYNGEE. V lost 4 bases and J 4 bases, leaving 11 bases between the germline ends. This CDR3 is 13 amino acids long. A word on this clone: Its antigen is undetermined.

The TCR comes from an adult in good health. The rearrangement links TRBV9 to TRBJ1-2; D perhaps matches TRBD1 (5 bases). This sample comprised peripheral blood, obtained on day 0 of AZD1222 vaccination. The DNA of the CDR3 is TGTGCCAGCAGCCCGGGGGTAAGCTATGGCTACACCTTC. This codes for CASSPGVSYGYTF. Combining the CDR3 with reference TRBV9 and TRBJ1-2 gives the whole variable domain DSGVTQTPKHLITATGQRVTLRCSPRSGDLSVYWYQQSLDQGLQFLIQYYNGEERAKGNILERFSAQQFPDLHSELNLSSLELGDSALYFCASSPGVSYGYTFGSGTRLTVV.